Following are 22 T cell receptor beta chains from one sample sequenced in a study of blood T cell repertoires in COVID-19. The data were produced by immunoSEQ multiplex PCR, yet TCRdb's version contains in-frame clones alone and is incomplete. Seen here are 60,000 to 85,000 clones, 80% to 90% observed once, and the top ten hold around 2%. The sequencing input was peripheral blood. Receptors originate from a woman over 75 with active or convalescent COVID-19.

CDR3 sequence reads: CATSTGGSYNEQFF. The CDR3 DNA follows: TGTGCCACATCGACAGGGGGCTCCTACAATGAGCAGTTCTTC. The gene calls are TRBV24-1 and TRBJ2-1, with 9 bases fitting TRBD1. Trimming took 10 bases from V and 0 from J; bases not matched to a gene: 3. Germline values: CDR1 KGHDR, CDR2 SFDVKD. The CDR3 spans 14 residues.

The CDR3 coding sequence is TGTGCCAGCAGGACATCCGGGACAGTAGATGGCTACACCTTC. Residues: CASRTSGTVDGYTF. The chain recombines TRBV6-5 with TRBJ1-2; 7 bases align to TRBD1. CDR1 MNHEY and CDR2 SVGAGI come from the germline V gene. This CDR3 spans 14 amino acids. V was pared by 6 bases and J by 6 bases, with 10 bases of the junction left unmatched.

The J gene is TRBJ1-2, the V gene TRBV3-1 (or the pseudogene TRBV3-2); weak D call: TRBD1 (5 bases). V shed 6 bases and J shed 5 bases, with 13 bases lying between them. Per germline, CDR1 LGHDT and CDR2 YNNKEL (reference sequence). The CDR3 has 13 residues. Here the CDR3 DNA reads TGTGCCAGCAGGCGCGGGACGGGTTATGGCTACACCTTC. Translated: CASRRGTGYGYTF.

The J gene is TRBJ1-2, the V gene TRBV6-5, with TRBD1 identical over 9 bases. Germline CDR1 is MNHEY and CDR2 is SVGAGI. V gave up 6 bases and J gave up 5 bases; unmatched junction bases: 7. The CDR3 is 14 residues long. CDR3 nucleotides: TGTGCCAGCAGAGCGACAGGGGGACCATATGGCTACACCTTC. Translating it yields CASRATGGPYGYTF.

This clone was detected once. This chain joins TRBV9 and TRBJ1-6; 7 bases fit TRBD1. Germline V gene lookup returns CDR1 SGDLS and CDR2 YYNGEE. The CDR3 has 14 residues. With 0 bases clipped from V and 9 bases from J, the junction kept 3 bases outside the gene matches. This CDR3 is CASSVGQGISPLHF. The DNA for the CDR3 is TGTGCCAGCAGCGTAGGACAGGGAATTTCACCCCTCCACTTT.

The V and J genes are TRBV13 and TRBJ2-7, with TRBD2 matching over 13 bases. V trimming: 4 bases; J trimming: 3 bases; junction bases outside the gene matches: 3. Germline lookup yields CDR1 PRHDT and CDR2 FYEKMQ (reference sequence). The CDR3 is 15 amino acids. The CDR3, as DNA: TGTGCCAGCAGCTCGGGACTAGCGGGGATCTACGAGCAGTACTTC. It specifies CASSSGLAGIYEQYF.

This clone has just one count. J is TRBJ1-2 and V is TRBV9; D uncertain. This CDR3 spans 15 amino acids. CDR1 is SGDLS, CDR2 YYNGEE, per germline. V was cut by 5 bases and J by 8 bases, with 22 bases left in between. The CDR3 DNA reads TGTGCCAGCAGTCCTACCCCCCGGCTAACGGGAGGCTACACCTTC. Encoded protein: CASSPTPRLTGGYTF.

The gene calls are TRBV19 and TRBJ2-1; unclear D gene. CDR1 LNHDA and CDR2 SQIVND come from the germline V gene (reference sequence). V gave up 5 bases and J gave up 2 bases, with 10 bases separating them. CDR3 length equals 14 residues. CDR3 sequence (DNA): TGTGCCAGTAGTCTAAACGGTCCCTACAATGAGCAGTTCTTC. Translating it yields CASSLNGPYNEQFF.

The V gene is TRBV9, the J gene TRBJ1-3; D is unclear. This CDR3 region has 15 residues. CDR1 and CDR2 (germline): SGDLS, YYNGEE. The V end was cut by 0 bases, the J end by 0 bases, with 7 bases between. The CDR3 is CASSVASRSGNTIYF. CDR3 in DNA: TGTGCCAGCAGCGTAGCTTCCCGCTCTGGAAACACCATATATTTT.

The chain recombines TRBV7-6 with TRBJ2-1, with TRBD1 matching 11 bases. CDR1 is SGHVS, CDR2 FNYEAQ, per germline. This CDR3 comprises 15 residues. V shed 5 bases and J 3 bases; nucleotides not matched to a gene: 3. Here the CDR3 DNA reads TGTGCCAGCAGCAAGGGACAGGGGGACTACAATGAGCAGTTCTTC. This codes for CASSKGQGDYNEQFF.

The gene calls are TRBV29-1 and TRBJ2-2; possibly TRBD1 for D (5 bases). Deletions cut 6 bases from V and 4 bases from J, with 15 bases between. The CDR3 extends over 14 amino acids. Germline V gene sequence: CDR1 SQVTM, CDR2 ANQGSEA. DNA for the CDR3: TGCAGCGTGAAGGGGCCAGATTCCACCGGGGAGCTGTTTTTT. Amino acid sequence: CSVKGPDSTGELFF.

This clone was recorded a few times. The J gene is TRBJ1-2, the V gene TRBV14; TRBD1 aligns across 7 bases. Germline CDR1 SGHDN, CDR2 FVKESK. The CDR3 length is 13 residues. V lost 5 bases to trimming and J lost 2 bases; unmatched junction nucleotides: 2. CDR3 sequence reads: CASSATGNYGYTF. The CDR3 DNA reads as TGTGCCAGCAGCGCGACAGGGAACTATGGCTACACCTTC.

The rearrangement joins TRBV10-3 to TRBJ1-1; no clear D. CDR3 length: 13 residues. V was clipped by 4 bases and J by 1 base, with 7 bases between them. Germline CDR1 is ENHRY and CDR2 is SYGVKD. The CDR3: CAISVRKNTEAFF. The CDR3 nucleotides are TGTGCCATCAGTGTGCGTAAGAACACTGAAGCTTTCTTT.

The J gene is TRBJ1-1, the V gene TRBV21-1; the table's D gene call, TRBD1, was not cross checked with the DNA. TRBV21-1 is a listed pseudogene. The CDR3 is 19 residues long. The CDR3 reads CASSTPETGQGVMNTEAFF. The CDR3 bases are TGTGCCAGCAGCACCCCAGAGACGGGACAGGGCGTTATGAACACTGAAGCTTTCTTT.

The V gene is TRBV5-4, the J gene TRBJ1-2; D may be TRBD1 (6 bases). This CDR3 has 14 amino acids. Germline V gene data show CDR1 as SGHNT and CDR2 as YYREEE (reference sequence). With 4 bases removed from V and 2 bases from J, the gap between germline ends came to 12 bases. The CDR3 DNA sequence: TGTGCCAGCAGCCGCCCCGGACAGAACTATGGCTACACCTTC. It codes for CASSRPGQNYGYTF.

As to this clone: One end of the junction does not line up with germline, which may come from a read error. The J gene is TRBJ2-1, the V gene TRBV10-3; 7 positions agree with TRBD2. Germline V gene sequence: CDR1 ENHRY, CDR2 SYGVKD. The CDR3 runs 12 residues. DNA for the CDR3: TGTACCATCTCGCTAGCGGACAATGAGCAGTTCTTC. Its translation: CTISLADNEQFF.

The V and J genes are TRBV12-5 and TRBJ2-5, with TRBD2 matching 8 bases. Germline-derived CDR1 and CDR2 are LGHNT and FRNRAP. J gave up 9 bases and V 0 bases, and 3 bases lay outside the gene matches. The CDR3 loop spans 13 amino acids. The CDR3 DNA sequence: TGTGCTAGTGGTTTGGTACTCGGGGGGGCCCAGTACTTC. Amino acid sequence: CASGLVLGGAQYF.

The chain links TRBV19 to TRBJ1-2, with 7 nucleotides matching TRBD1. This CDR3 has 16 amino acids. Trimming removed 6 bases from V and 3 bases from J; junction bases left unmatched: 13. The germline gives CDR1 LNHDA, CDR2 SQIVND (reference sequence). CDR3 protein: CASRTGLGQGDYGYTF. DNA for the CDR3: TGTGCCAGTAGGACCGGCCTTGGGCAGGGGGACTATGGCTACACCTTC.

V and J are TRBV4-1 and TRBJ1-5, with 7 nucleotides matching TRBD1. This CDR3 spans 17 amino acids. J lost 2 bases, V lost 0 bases, and 7 bases had no gene match. Germline-derived CDR1 and CDR2 are MGHRA and YSYEKL. The CDR3 loop is CASSQDGAGGGNQPQHF. Written as DNA, the CDR3 is TGCGCCAGCAGCCAAGATGGGGCAGGGGGAGGCAATCAGCCCCAGCATTTT.

The V and J genes are TRBV6-5 and TRBJ2-7; 7 bases agree with TRBD1. The germline CDR1 and CDR2 sequences are MNHEY and SVGAGI. This CDR3 has 14 amino acids. The junction had 9 bases not matched to a gene; V was cut back by 4 bases and J by 6 bases. CDR3 nucleotide sequence: TGTGCCAGCAGTTCCCCTGGACAGGCTCCCGAGCAGTACTTC. It specifies CASSSPGQAPEQYF.

The V call is TRBV9, the J call TRBJ2-7, with D tentatively TRBD1 (8 bases). Germline V CDR1 and CDR2: SGDLS, YYNGEE. Deletions cut 4 bases from V and 3 bases from J, with 17 bases between. The CDR3 spans 15 residues. CDR3 region: CASSTGQGGYYEQYF. As DNA, the CDR3 is TGTGCCAGCAGCACCGGACAGGGAGGGTACTACGAGCAGTACTTC.

This chain links TRBV7-2 with TRBJ1-6; D remains unclear. Trimming removed 5 bases at V and 0 bases at J, with 8 bases between. The CDR3 runs to 15 residues. CDR1 and CDR2 (germline): SGHTA, FQGNSA. The CDR3 DNA reads TGTGCCAGCAGCCTATTAAACTCCTATAATTCACCCCTCCACTTT. It encodes CASSLLNSYNSPLHF.